A single T cell receptor beta chain is shown here with its context. What it binds is not known. This specimen comes from a study of T cell responses to AZD1222 COVID-19 vaccine. There are 16 residues in the CDR3. Germline V gives CDR1 KGHSH, CDR2 LQKENI. The junction had 7 bases not matched to a gene; V was cut back by 6 bases and J by 0 bases. Clones were read by immunoSEQ multiplex PCR, and TCRdb kept only the in-frame ones, dropping some. Of 110,000 or so clones listed, 89% are singletons. General study results and limits: Elevations in Spike-specific TCR breadth and depth followed administration of two AZD1222 doses. The donors showed a predominance of white British ancestry and of females, with possible underestimation of clonal diversity. Unmutated regions of variants are reportedly targeted by nearly half of spike-specific TCRs. Sampled repertoires all dated from after the peak T cell response.

The chain is built from TRBV18 and TRBJ2-3; 9 bases line up with TRBD1. The receptor's source is an adult who received the AZD1222 COVID-19 vaccine. The source material was peripheral blood, sampled 28 days after the second AZD1222 dose. The CDR3 loop is CASSFYRGQSTDTQYF. The CDR3 coding sequence is TGTGCCAGCTCGTTCTACAGGGGGCAGAGCACAGATACGCAGTATTTT.